The TCR beta chain under discussion was sequenced for a study of blood T cell repertoires in COVID-19. Across the study: Whether acute or convalescent, the COVID-19 samples came from the United States, Italy and Spain. Sources were T cells, B-cell-depleted T cells, or PBMCs; the material itself was cDNA or gDNA.

Original data processing: Amplification of reference gene primers was used by the study to estimate nucleated cell counts. TCRdb's copy holds only in-frame clones and misses some; the assay was immunoSEQ multiplex PCR. V and J calls and clone size are as listed in that table; D and trimming were resolved from the DNA. The repertoire consists of some 400,000 clones, with around 90% occurring once and the leading ten covering 5% to 8.5%. Germline CDR1 and CDR2: SGHKS and YYEKEE (reference sequence). The CDR3 length is 14 residues. The germline V and J ends were trimmed by 4 bases and 3 bases, with 12 bases remaining between them.

This sequence joins TRBV5-5 and TRBJ2-3, with a weak D call TRBD1 (6 bases). Sequenced sample: peripheral blood. This TCR was sampled from a man aged 18 to 30 with active or convalescent COVID-19. This CDR3 reads CASSTRTGTDTQYF. CDR3 coding DNA: TGTGCCAGCAGCACCCGCACAGGGACAGATACGCAGTATTTT.